One sample yielded the 16 T cell receptor beta chains listed below, sequenced in a study of T cells after yellow fever vaccination. From the 5' RACE reads, TCRdb called clonotypes with MiXCR, one entry per CDR3 protein. Of 300,000 or so distinct CDR3 sequences listed, around 4.1% are singletons. This material consisted of PBMCs, taken 5 days after the yellow fever booster vaccination. Every receptor here comes from a man between 18 and 29 years old who received the YFV17D yellow fever vaccine.

J is TRBJ2-7 and V is TRBV6-5, with D perhaps matching TRBD2 (5 bases). CDR1 and CDR2 from the germline V gene are MNHEY and SVGAGI. Between the trimmed V and J ends, which lost 5 bases and 6 bases, there was a span of 17 bases. The CDR3 runs 14 residues. The DNA of the CDR3 is TGTGCCAGCAGTCCCCTGGCGGGCGCTTCCGAGCAGTACGTC. Its protein is CASSPLAGASEQYV.

V gene TRBV29-1 combines with J gene TRBJ1-5; possibly TRBD1 for D (5 bases). The germline V gene has CDR1 SQVTM and CDR2 ANQGSEA. The V gene lost 6 bases and the J gene lost 3 bases, with 12 bases spanning the gap. This CDR3 has 13 residues. This CDR3 is CSVGDGINQPQHF. The CDR3 DNA reads as TGCAGCGTGGGGGACGGAATCAATCAGCCCCAGCATTTT.

Only a few counts were recorded for this clonotype. This sequence joins TRBV29-1 and TRBJ1-5, with TRBD1 matching over 7 bases. There are 14 residues in the CDR3. CDR1 SQVTM and CDR2 ANQGSEA come from the germline V gene. With 5 bases clipped from V and 0 bases from J, the junction kept 4 bases outside the gene matches. CDR3: CSVPGGCSNQPQHF. The CDR3 DNA reads as TGCAGCGTTCCAGGGGGTTGTAGCAATCAGCCCCAGCATTTT.

This clonotype was detected ten times or more. V and J are TRBV25-1 and TRBJ2-2; TRBD2 matches 8 bases. Germline V gives CDR1 MGHDK, CDR2 SYGVNS. The CDR3 consists of 17 residues. With 6 bases clipped from V and 5 bases from J, the junction kept 14 bases outside the gene matches. In DNA form, the CDR3 reads TGTGCCAGCAGCCTGAGCCTGGGCGGGGGGAGTACCGGGGAGCTGTTTTTT. It yields the protein CASSLSLGGGSTGELFF. Looking up the rest from reference TRBV25-1 and TRBJ2-2 gives the full variable domain: EADIYQTPRYLVIGTGKKITLECSQTMGHDKMYWYQQDPGMELHLIHYSYGVNSTEKGDLSSESTVSRIRTEHFPLTLESARPSHTSQYLCASSLSLGGGSTGELFFGEGSRLTVL.

V usage is TRBV5-1 and J usage is TRBJ1-1; tentative D call: TRBD1 (5 bases). Deletions cut 1 base from V and 4 bases from J, with 11 bases between. Germline CDR1 reads SGHRS; CDR2 reads YFSETQ. The CDR3 is made up of 14 amino acids. This CDR3 is CASSLNWGGTEAFF. The CDR3 nucleotides read TGCGCCAGCAGCTTGAACTGGGGGGGCACTGAAGCTTTCTTT.

This clonotype was counted many times. The chain is built from TRBV6-5 and TRBJ2-1, with no clear D. Trimming removed 2 bases at V and 10 bases at J, with 3 bases between. The CDR3 consists of 10 residues. Germline assignment: CDR1 MNHEY and CDR2 SVGAGI. This chain's CDR3 is CASSYPEQFF. CDR3 nucleotide sequence: TGTGCCAGCAGTTACCCAGAGCAGTTCTTC.

In its sample, this clonotype was seen a few times. The V call is TRBV9, the J call TRBJ2-3, with a possible D match to TRBD1 (6 bases). Germline loops: CDR1 SGDLS, CDR2 YYNGEE. CDR3 length equals 14 residues. Trimming stripped 3 bases from V and 1 base from J, with 9 bases between. CDR3 nucleotides: TGTGCCAGCAGCGAATACAGGGGCACAGATACGCAGTATTTT. Amino acid sequence: CASSEYRGTDTQYF.

This clonotype was counted many times. This rearrangement joins TRBV4-3 to TRBJ2-2; D call uncertain. Germline lookup yields CDR1 LGHNA and CDR2 YSLEER. V lost 1 base and J lost 4, with 4 bases in between. The CDR3 is 13 residues long. CDR3 in DNA: TGCGCCAGCAGCCAAGCTCGCACCGGGGAGCTGTTTTTT. Amino acid sequence: CASSQARTGELFF.

This clonotype was observed at least ten times. The V gene is TRBV7-9, the J gene TRBJ2-1; D gene ambiguous. There are 14 residues in the CDR3. Trimming removed 0 bases from V and 5 bases from J, with 8 bases in between. Germline V lookup: CDR1 SEHNR, CDR2 FQNEAQ (reference sequence). The CDR3 sequence is CASSLAQRNNEQFF. CDR3 nucleotide sequence: TGTGCCAGCAGCTTAGCACAGCGAAACAATGAGCAGTTCTTC.

The V call is TRBV6-5, the J call TRBJ2-5; D is possibly TRBD1 (6 bases). The germline V gene has CDR1 MNHEY and CDR2 SVGAGI. Trimming took off 0 bases at V and 1 base at J, with 12 bases between the two ends. The CDR3 runs to 16 residues. CDR3 DNA sequence: TGTGCCAGCAGTTACTCGATACTAGGGGGCCAAGAGACCCAGTACTTC. Its translation: CASSYSILGGQETQYF.

This clonotype was found a few times. The chain joins TRBV21-1 to TRBJ2-1; TRBD2 was called by the table and not checked on the DNA. TRBV21-1 is reported as a pseudogene. The CDR3 totals 17 residues. CDR3 coding DNA: TGTGCCAGCAGCACCCTCCCCCGGGGACTGCGAAACAATGAGCAGTTCTTC. Amino acids: CASSTLPRGLRNNEQFF.

This clonotype was seen more than once but under ten times. The chain links TRBV4-2 to TRBJ1-4; D gene ambiguous. Trimming cost V 0 bases and J 0 bases, with 11 bases left between them. CDR3 length: 17 residues. Per the germline V gene, CDR1 is LGHNA and CDR2 is YNFKEQ. The CDR3 coding sequence is TGTGCCAGCAGCCAAGAAGGGCTTCTTGCAACTAATGAAAAACTGTTTTTT. This translates into CASSQEGLLATNEKLFF.

This clonotype was seen at least ten times. CDR3 residues: CASSPSKGVGEQFF. The CDR3, as DNA: TGTGCCAGCAGCCCAAGCAAGGGGGTTGGCGAGCAGTTCTTC. The chain combines TRBV7-9 with TRBJ2-1, with D tentatively TRBD1 (6 bases). With 5 bases removed from V and 10 bases from J, the gap between germline ends came to 18 bases. The CDR3 has 14 residues. Germline V lookup: CDR1 SEHNR, CDR2 FQNEAQ (reference sequence).

The chain carries TRBV7-2 and TRBJ2-5, with 8 positions matching TRBD2. The V segment lost 7 bases and the J segment 7 bases; nucleotides outside the gene matches: 8. CDR1 is SGHTA, CDR2 FQGNSA, per germline. This CDR3 region has 13 residues. CDR3: CASIRDRGGTQYF. DNA of the CDR3: TGTGCCAGCATCCGGGACCGGGGGGGGACCCAGTACTTC. The full variable domain, completed using reference TRBV7-2 and TRBJ2-5, is GAGVSQSPSNKVTEKGKDVELRCDPISGHTALYWYRQSLGQGLEFLIYFQGNSAPDKSGLPSDRFSAERTGGSVSTLTIQRTQQEDSAVYLCASIRDRGGTQYFGPGTRLLVL.

This clonotype was counted a few times. This rearrangement joins TRBV12-3 or TRBV12-4 to TRBJ2-2; the match to TRBD1 covers 7 bases. This CDR3 contains 14 residues. V was pared by 6 bases and J by 2 bases, with 3 bases of the junction left unmatched. For the CDR3, the DNA is TGTGCCAGCAGGACAGGGCTAAACACCGGGGAGCTGTTTTTT. This translates into CASRTGLNTGELFF.

CDR3 residues: CASSYSNSGDETQYF. The CDR3 region has the DNA TGTGCCAGCAGTTACTCGAACTCAGGGGATGAGACCCAGTACTTC. V gene TRBV6-5 combines with J gene TRBJ2-5, with a tentative D call TRBD1 (6 bases). Germline assignment: CDR1 MNHEY and CDR2 SVGAGI. The CDR3 is made up of 15 amino acids. V lost 0 bases, J lost 5 bases, and 13 bases lay in between.